Given below is one T cell receptor (beta chain) in context. This sample was taken from a study of technical replicates of blood from a few donors. Using immunoSEQ multiplex PCR, the repertoire was profiled, and TCRdb retains in-frame clones only, with some absent. The sample lists tens of thousands of clones; approximately 95% were seen once. The CDR3 has 15 residues. Trimming took off 5 bases at V and 0 bases at J, with 14 bases between the two ends. The germline V gene has CDR1 SGHVS and CDR2 FNYEAQ. The gene calls are TRBV7-6 and TRBJ2-7; D is perhaps TRBD2 (6 bases). The source material was T cells isolated from PBMCs. The sequence was obtained from a human donor in good health. The CDR3: CASSPGSSNSYEQYF. In nucleotides, the CDR3 is TGTGCCAGCAGCCCCGGGAGTTCGAACTCCTACGAGCAGTACTTC.